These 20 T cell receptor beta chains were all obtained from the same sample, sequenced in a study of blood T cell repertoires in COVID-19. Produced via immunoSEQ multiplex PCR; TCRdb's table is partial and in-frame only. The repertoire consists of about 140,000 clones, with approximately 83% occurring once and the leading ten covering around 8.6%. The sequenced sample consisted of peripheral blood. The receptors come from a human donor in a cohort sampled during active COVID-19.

The CDR3, as DNA: TGTGCCAGCAGTCCGACAGGGGAGAGCACTGAAGCTTTCTTT. The encoded protein is CASSPTGESTEAFF. V gene TRBV28 combines with J gene TRBJ1-1, with 8 bases identical to TRBD1. This CDR3 region has 14 residues. Trimming removed 5 bases from V and 4 bases from J; junction bases left unmatched: 6. The germline V gene encodes CDR1 MDHEN and CDR2 SYDVKM.

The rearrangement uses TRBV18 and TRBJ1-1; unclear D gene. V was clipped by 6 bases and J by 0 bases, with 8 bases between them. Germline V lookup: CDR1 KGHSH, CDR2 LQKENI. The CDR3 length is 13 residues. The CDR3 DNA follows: TGTGCCAGCTCCGATGACATGAACACTGAAGCTTTCTTT. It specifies CASSDDMNTEAFF.

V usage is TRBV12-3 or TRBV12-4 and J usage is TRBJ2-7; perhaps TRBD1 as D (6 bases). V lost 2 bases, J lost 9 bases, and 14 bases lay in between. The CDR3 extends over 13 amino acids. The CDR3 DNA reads TGTGCCAGCAGTTTACAGGGGTCGTGGGGGCAGTACTTC. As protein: CASSLQGSWGQYF.

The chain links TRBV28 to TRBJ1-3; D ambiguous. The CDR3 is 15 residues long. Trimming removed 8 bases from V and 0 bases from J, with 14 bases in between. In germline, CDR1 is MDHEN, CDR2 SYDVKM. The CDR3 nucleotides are TGTGCCAGCTCCTTTCAAGACTACTCTGGAAACACCATATATTTT. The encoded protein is CASSFQDYSGNTIYF. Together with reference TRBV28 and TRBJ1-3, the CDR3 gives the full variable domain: DVKVTQSSRYLVKRTGEKVFLECVQDMDHENMFWYRQDPGLGLRLIYFSYDVKMKEKGDIPEGYSVSREKKERFSLILESASTNQTSMYLCASSFQDYSGNTIYFGEGSWLTVV.

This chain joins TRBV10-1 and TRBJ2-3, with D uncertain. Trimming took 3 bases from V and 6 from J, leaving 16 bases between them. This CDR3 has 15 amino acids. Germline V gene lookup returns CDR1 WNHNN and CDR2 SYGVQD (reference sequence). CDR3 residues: CASSEWPVSADTQYF. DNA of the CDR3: TGCGCCAGCAGTGAATGGCCTGTCAGTGCTGATACGCAGTATTTT.

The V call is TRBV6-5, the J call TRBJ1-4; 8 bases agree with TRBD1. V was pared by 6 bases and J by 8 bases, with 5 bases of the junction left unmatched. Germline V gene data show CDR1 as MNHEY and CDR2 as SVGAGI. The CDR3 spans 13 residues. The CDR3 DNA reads TGTGCCAGCAGAAACAGGGGGATAGAAAAACTGTTTTTT. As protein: CASRNRGIEKLFF.

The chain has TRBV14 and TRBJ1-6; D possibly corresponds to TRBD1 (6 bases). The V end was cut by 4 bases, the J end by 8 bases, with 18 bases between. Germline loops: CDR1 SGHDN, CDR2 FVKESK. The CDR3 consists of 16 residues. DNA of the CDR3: TGTGCCAGCAGCCGACCCGGGACATCTAAGGATTCACCCCTCCACTTT. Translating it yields CASSRPGTSKDSPLHF.

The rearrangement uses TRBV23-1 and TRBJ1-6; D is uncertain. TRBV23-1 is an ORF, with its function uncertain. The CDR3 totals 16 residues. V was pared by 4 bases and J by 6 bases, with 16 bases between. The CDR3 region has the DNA TGCGCCAGCAGTCCGGGGTTTATCGGTTGTAATTCACCCCTCCACTTT. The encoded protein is CASSPGFIGCNSPLHF.

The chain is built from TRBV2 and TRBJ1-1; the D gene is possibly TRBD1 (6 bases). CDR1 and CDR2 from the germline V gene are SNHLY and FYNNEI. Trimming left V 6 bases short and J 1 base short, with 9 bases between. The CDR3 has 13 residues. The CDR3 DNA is TGTGCCAGCAGCGAACAGGGGAACACTGAAGCTTTCTTT. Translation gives CASSEQGNTEAFF.

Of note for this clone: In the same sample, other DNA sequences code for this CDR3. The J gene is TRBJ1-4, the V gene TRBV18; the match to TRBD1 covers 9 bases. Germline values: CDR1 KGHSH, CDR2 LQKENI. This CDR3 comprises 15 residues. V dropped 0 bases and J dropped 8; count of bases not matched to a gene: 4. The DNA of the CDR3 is TGTGCCAGCTCACCACCGGGACAGGGAGGAGAAAAACTGTTTTTT. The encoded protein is CASSPPGQGGEKLFF.

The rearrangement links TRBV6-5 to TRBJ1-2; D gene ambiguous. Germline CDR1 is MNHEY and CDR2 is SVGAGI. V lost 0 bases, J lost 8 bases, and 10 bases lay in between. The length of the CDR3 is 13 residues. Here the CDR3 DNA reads TGTGCCAGCAGTTACTCCGGCGGATACGGCTACACCTTC. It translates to CASSYSGGYGYTF.

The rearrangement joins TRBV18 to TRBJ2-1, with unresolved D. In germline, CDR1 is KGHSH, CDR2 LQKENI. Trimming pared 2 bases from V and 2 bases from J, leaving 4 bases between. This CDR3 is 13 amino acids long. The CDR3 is CASSPETYNEQFF. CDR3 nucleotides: TGTGCCAGCTCACCAGAGACCTACAATGAGCAGTTCTTC.

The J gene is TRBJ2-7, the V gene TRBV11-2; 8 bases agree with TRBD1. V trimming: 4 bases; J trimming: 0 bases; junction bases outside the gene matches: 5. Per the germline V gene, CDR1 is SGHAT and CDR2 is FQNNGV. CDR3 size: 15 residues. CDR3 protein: CASSSGQANSYEQYF. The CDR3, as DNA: TGTGCCAGCAGCTCGGGACAGGCTAACTCCTACGAGCAGTACTTC.

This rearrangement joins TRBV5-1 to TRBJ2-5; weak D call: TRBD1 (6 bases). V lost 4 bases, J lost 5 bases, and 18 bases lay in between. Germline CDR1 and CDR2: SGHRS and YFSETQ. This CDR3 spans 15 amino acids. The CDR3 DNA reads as TGCGCCAGCAGCGCACAGGGTTTTTCAGAGGAGACCCAGTACTTC. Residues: CASSAQGFSEETQYF.

For the CDR3, the DNA is TGTGCCATCAGTGAGAACAGGGGAAACTATGGCTACACCTTC. This codes for CAISENRGNYGYTF. The chain couples TRBV10-3 to TRBJ1-2, with TRBD1 identical over 7 bases. This CDR3 has 14 residues. Germline V gene lookup returns CDR1 ENHRY and CDR2 SYGVKD. The junction had 2 bases not matched to a gene; V was cut back by 2 bases and J by 2 bases.

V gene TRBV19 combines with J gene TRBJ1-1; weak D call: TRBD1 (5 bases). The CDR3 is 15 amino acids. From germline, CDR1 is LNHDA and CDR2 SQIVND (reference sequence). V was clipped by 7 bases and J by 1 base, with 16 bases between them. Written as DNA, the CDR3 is TGTGCCAGTACCCCAACGGGACTGTCGAACACTGAAGCTTTCTTT. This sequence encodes CASTPTGLSNTEAFF. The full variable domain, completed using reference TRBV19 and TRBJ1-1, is DGGITQSPKYLFRKEGQNVTLSCEQNLNHDAMYWYRQDPGQGLRLIYYSQIVNDFQKGDIAEGYSVSREKKESFPLTVTSAQKNPTAFYLCASTPTGLSNTEAFFGQGTRLTVV.

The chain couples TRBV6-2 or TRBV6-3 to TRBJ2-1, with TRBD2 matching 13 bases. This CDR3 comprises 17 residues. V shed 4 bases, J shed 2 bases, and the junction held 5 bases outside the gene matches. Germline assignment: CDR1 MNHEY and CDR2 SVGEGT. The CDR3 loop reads CASSLTGLAGPYNEQFF. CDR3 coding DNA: TGTGCCAGCAGTTTGACGGGACTAGCGGGACCCTACAATGAGCAGTTCTTC.

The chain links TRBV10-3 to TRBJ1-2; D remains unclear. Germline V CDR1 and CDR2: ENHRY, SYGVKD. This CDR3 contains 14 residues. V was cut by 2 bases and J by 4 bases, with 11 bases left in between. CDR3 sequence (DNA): TGTGCCATCAGTGAGGTTGAGGATTCCTATGGCTACACCTTC. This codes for CAISEVEDSYGYTF.

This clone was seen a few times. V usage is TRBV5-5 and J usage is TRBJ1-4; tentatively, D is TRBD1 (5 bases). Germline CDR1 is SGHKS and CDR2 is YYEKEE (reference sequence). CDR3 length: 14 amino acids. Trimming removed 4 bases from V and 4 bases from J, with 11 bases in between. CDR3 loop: CASSGGASNEKLFF. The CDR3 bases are TGTGCCAGCAGCGGCGGGGCCAGTAATGAAAAACTGTTTTTT. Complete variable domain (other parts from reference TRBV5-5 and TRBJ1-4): DAGVTQSPTHLIKTRGQQVTLRCSPISGHKSVSWYQQVLGQGPQFIFQYYEKEERGRGNFPDRFSARQFPNYSSELNVNALLLGDSALYLCASSGGASNEKLFFGSGTQLSVL.

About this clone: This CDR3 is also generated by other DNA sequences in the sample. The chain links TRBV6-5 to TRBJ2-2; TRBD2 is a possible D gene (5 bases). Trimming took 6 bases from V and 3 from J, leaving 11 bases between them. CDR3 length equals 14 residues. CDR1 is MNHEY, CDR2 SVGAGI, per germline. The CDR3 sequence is CASSRAGDTGELFF. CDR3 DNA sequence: TGTGCCAGCAGCCGGGCCGGGGACACCGGGGAGCTGTTTTTT.